The 29 T cell receptor beta chains in this list originate from one sample, sequenced in a study of T cell responses to AZD1222 COVID-19 vaccine. Assay used: immunoSEQ multiplex PCR; TCRdb lists only in-frame clones, some missing. This sample has roughly 100,000 clones, with roughly 89% found just once. The sequenced sample was peripheral blood, obtained 28 days after the second AZD1222 dose. Receptors originate from an adult who received the AZD1222 COVID-19 vaccine.

CDR3 loop: CATSDLTEGLAGGPDTQYF. DNA of the CDR3: TGTGCCACCAGTGATTTGACGGAGGGACTAGCGGGAGGGCCGGATACGCAGTATTTT. The chain carries TRBV24-1 and TRBJ2-3; 16 nucleotides match TRBD2. This CDR3 is 19 amino acids long. V dropped 0 bases and J dropped 6; count of bases not matched to a gene: 8. The germline V gene has CDR1 KGHDR and CDR2 SFDVKD.

This sequence joins TRBV3-1 (or the pseudogene TRBV3-2) and TRBJ1-2; perhaps TRBD1 as D (5 bases). The V end lost 1 base, the J end lost 2 bases, and 14 bases lay between the germline ends. The CDR3 consists of 16 residues. From germline, CDR1 is LGHDT and CDR2 YNNKEL (reference sequence). The DNA for the CDR3 is TGTGCCAGCAGCCAAGTTAGGGGCCGAGTAAACTATGGCTACACCTTC. Its protein is CASSQVRGRVNYGYTF.

J is TRBJ2-3 and V is TRBV27; D gene ambiguous. V was clipped by 5 bases and J by 2 bases, with 8 bases between them. Germline V gives CDR1 MNHEY, CDR2 SMNVEV (reference sequence). The CDR3 totals 13 residues. For the CDR3, the DNA is TGTGCCAGCAGTCCCCTCTCCACAGATACGCAGTATTTT. Encoded protein: CASSPLSTDTQYF.

The chain links TRBV7-8 to TRBJ2-7, with D possibly being TRBD2 (5 bases). CDR3 length equals 13 residues. V lost 5 bases and J 6 bases, leaving 14 bases between the germline ends. Germline values: CDR1 SGHVS, CDR2 FQNEAQ. The CDR3 loop reads CASSLTGVGEQYF. DNA of the CDR3: TGTGCCAGCAGCCTAACCGGGGTAGGCGAGCAGTACTTC.

This clone was recorded only once. The chain couples TRBV2 to TRBJ1-6; D may be TRBD1 (5 bases). CDR3 length equals 15 residues. Per the germline V gene, CDR1 is SNHLY and CDR2 is FYNNEI. V dropped 8 bases and J dropped 0 bases, with 11 bases sitting between them. For the CDR3, the DNA is TGTGCCAGCTCCCTGACAGTCTCCTATAATTCACCCCTCCACTTT. Translated: CASSLTVSYNSPLHF.

The chain employs TRBV18 and TRBJ2-6; 10 positions agree with TRBD1. The CDR3 runs to 20 residues. Unmatched junction bases numbered 12, after V lost 3 bases and J lost 1 base. Germline CDR1 and CDR2: KGHSH and LQKENI. CDR3 bases: TGTGCCAGCTCACCTACCGACCTGGGACAGGGGAGGTCTGGGGCCAACGTCCTGACTTTC. It codes for CASSPTDLGQGRSGANVLTF.

This chain joins TRBV6-5 and TRBJ2-6; 8 bases agree with TRBD2. V shed 11 bases, J shed 12 bases, and the junction held 15 bases outside the gene matches. Germline assignment: CDR1 MNHEY and CDR2 SVGAGI. The CDR3 totals 14 residues. The CDR3 DNA reads as TGTGCCTCGGGGCTTAGCGGGACCACTAGCGTCCTGACTTTC. It encodes CASGLSGTTSVLTF.

The rearrangement uses TRBV18 and TRBJ1-2; possible D gene TRBD1, 5 bases. Germline lookup yields CDR1 KGHSH and CDR2 LQKENI. The CDR3 has 14 residues. Trimming removed 6 bases at V and 6 bases at J, with 17 bases between. CDR3 nucleotide sequence: TGTGCCAGCTCGGACCTGGGGGTCCTCGATGGCTACACCTTC. Translated: CASSDLGVLDGYTF.

The chain recombines TRBV6-1 with TRBJ2-3; D may be TRBD1 or TRBD2 (5 bases each). In germline, CDR1 is MNHNS, CDR2 SASEGT. The germline V and J ends were trimmed by 2 bases and 3 bases, with 9 bases remaining between them. CDR3 length: 14 residues. The CDR3: CASSERGRTDTQYF. For the CDR3, the DNA is TGTGCCAGCAGTGAACGGGGCAGGACAGATACGCAGTATTTT.

This chain links TRBV9 with TRBJ2-5; TRBD2 matches at 11 bases. Germline loops: CDR1 SGDLS, CDR2 YYNGEE. V gave up 1 base and J gave up 5 bases; unmatched junction bases: 4. This CDR3 spans 15 amino acids. The CDR3 DNA follows: TGTGCCAGCAGCGTAACTAGCGGGAGAGGTGAGACCCAGTACTTC. It specifies CASSVTSGRGETQYF.

The sample holds one count of this clone. V is TRBV28 and J is TRBJ1-2; 8 nucleotides agree with TRBD1. There are 15 residues in the CDR3. Germline lookup yields CDR1 MDHEN and CDR2 SYDVKM. J gave up 4 bases and V 7 bases, and 11 bases lay outside the gene matches. The CDR3 sequence: CASKPGGASFYGYTF. In DNA, the CDR3 is TGTGCCAGCAAACCAGGGGGCGCCTCCTTCTATGGCTACACCTTC.

The chain uses TRBV6-2 or TRBV6-3 and TRBJ2-1, with D possibly TRBD1 on 6 matching bases. Trimming took 2 bases from V and 6 from J, leaving 14 bases between them. The V gene's germline CDR1 is MNHEY and CDR2 SVGEGT. The CDR3 sequence is 15 residues long. Written as DNA, the CDR3 is TGTGCCAGCAGTTACAGTACAGGCAGGGGCAATGAGCAGTTCTTC. It yields the protein CASSYSTGRGNEQFF.

V is TRBV5-4 and J is TRBJ2-4; 8 bases line up with TRBD2. The CDR3 loop spans 14 amino acids. V gave up 2 bases and J gave up 8 bases; unmatched junction bases: 6. Germline V gene lookup returns CDR1 SGHNT and CDR2 YYREEE (reference sequence). Here the CDR3 DNA reads TGTGCCAGCAGCTTAGCGGGAGAGTTAGACATTCAGTACTTC. Amino acid sequence: CASSLAGELDIQYF.

This chain connects TRBV30 to TRBJ2-7; maybe TRBD2 (6 bases). Germline V lookup: CDR1 GTSNPN, CDR2 SVGIG (reference sequence). V lost 8 bases to trimming and J lost 3 bases, with 17 bases between them. The CDR3 extends over 13 amino acids. CDR3 amino acids: CAGAGRMRYEQYF. The CDR3 nucleotides are TGTGCCGGGGCGGGACGTATGCGCTACGAGCAGTACTTC.

The chain is built from TRBV12-3 or TRBV12-4 and TRBJ2-7; D could derive from TRBD1 or TRBD2 (5 bases each). V was clipped by 8 bases and J by 6 bases, with 17 bases between them. CDR3 length: 13 residues. This chain's CDR3 is CASAPGDQGEQYF. Written as DNA, the CDR3 is TGTGCCAGCGCTCCCGGGGACCAGGGCGAGCAGTACTTC.

J is TRBJ1-2 and V is TRBV5-1; no firm D call. CDR3 length: 14 amino acids. The V gene's germline CDR1 is SGHRS and CDR2 YFSETQ. V was cut by 0 bases and J by 7 bases, with 13 bases left in between. This chain's CDR3 is CASSLDLLEGGYTF. CDR3 bases: TGCGCCAGCAGCTTGGATCTCTTGGAGGGTGGCTACACCTTC.

The chain links TRBV9 to TRBJ1-3; a weak D match, TRBD1 (6 bases). Trimming removed 4 bases at V and 14 bases at J, with 19 bases between. Germline V gene data show CDR1 as SGDLS and CDR2 as YYNGEE. The CDR3 extends over 13 amino acids. The CDR3 loop reads CASSPPSGTRLYF. CDR3 bases: TGTGCCAGCAGCCCTCCCTCCGGGACACGCTTATATTTT.

This clone was seen a single time. The chain is built from TRBV29-1 and TRBJ2-7; D not certain. The germline CDR1 and CDR2 sequences are SQVTM and ANQGSEA. Trimming pared 5 bases from V and 0 bases from J, leaving 8 bases between. The CDR3 runs 12 residues. The CDR3 here is CSVRRSSYEQYF. Written as DNA, the CDR3 is TGCAGCGTTAGAAGGAGCTCCTACGAGCAGTACTTC.

This clone was seen a few times. The chain has TRBV27 and TRBJ1-1; 7 nucleotides align to TRBD1. The CDR3 covers 15 residues. Germline-derived CDR1 and CDR2 are MNHEY and SMNVEV (reference sequence). With 5 bases clipped from V and 4 bases from J, the junction kept 10 bases outside the gene matches. CDR3 in DNA: TGTGCCAGCAGTCCCCGGACAGGAAGGGCCACTGAAGCTTTCTTT. Translated: CASSPRTGRATEAFF.

The chain uses TRBV6-5 and TRBJ2-1; no firm D call. V lost 2 bases and J 2 bases, leaving 13 bases between the germline ends. The CDR3 extends over 16 amino acids. In germline, CDR1 is MNHEY, CDR2 SVGAGI. CDR3 amino acids: CASSYERPSAYNEQFF. The DNA for the CDR3 is TGTGCCAGCAGTTACGAGCGACCCTCCGCCTACAATGAGCAGTTCTTC.

The chain couples TRBV7-2 to TRBJ1-2; TRBD1 might be the D (6 bases). With 2 bases removed from V and 7 bases from J, the gap between germline ends came to 8 bases. The CDR3 length is 12 residues. Germline V gives CDR1 SGHTA, CDR2 FQGNSA. Here the CDR3 reads CASSLNRVGYTF. For the CDR3, the DNA is TGTGCCAGCAGCTTAAACAGGGTTGGCTACACCTTC.

The chain has TRBV7-9 and TRBJ2-1; TRBD2 aligns across 8 bases. V gave up 5 bases and J gave up 0 bases; unmatched junction bases: 9. Germline-derived CDR1 and CDR2 are SEHNR and FQNEAQ (reference sequence). This CDR3 region has 17 residues. CDR3 loop: CASSTISGTSSYNEQFF. CDR3 nucleotide sequence: TGTGCCAGCAGCACAATAAGCGGGACTAGCTCCTACAATGAGCAGTTCTTC.

The rearrangement uses TRBV6-5 and TRBJ1-5; no firm D call. The CDR3 contains 15 residues. The V and J ends lost 5 bases and 7 bases respectively, with 18 bases between them. CDR1 is MNHEY and CDR2 is SVGAGI in the germline V gene. Here the CDR3 DNA reads TGTGCCAGCAGTCCCATCCCTAGAGGTTGGCAGCCCCAGCATTTT. Protein sequence: CASSPIPRGWQPQHF.

The rearrangement joins TRBV28 to TRBJ2-7, with a weak D call TRBD1 (6 bases). The CDR3 is 14 amino acids. The germline CDR1 and CDR2 sequences are MDHEN and SYDVKM. V was shortened by 3 bases and J by 2 bases, with 11 bases between the two germline ends. This chain's CDR3 is CASSFPGETYEQYF. The CDR3 nucleotides read TGTGCCAGCAGTTTCCCAGGGGAGACCTACGAGCAGTACTTC.

The chain joins TRBV6-5 to TRBJ2-5; D gene uncertain. The CDR3 is made up of 14 amino acids. Germline CDR1 and CDR2: MNHEY and SVGAGI. V was pared by 0 bases and J by 1 base, with 6 bases between. The CDR3 sequence is CASSYSSPQETQYF. The DNA of the CDR3 is TGTGCCAGCAGTTACTCGAGCCCCCAAGAGACCCAGTACTTC.

CDR3 nucleotide sequence: TGTGCCAGCAGCCGCGGGGGGGGGTACAATCAGCCCCAGCATTTT. This codes for CASSRGGGYNQPQHF. The chain recombines TRBV3-1 (or the pseudogene TRBV3-2) with TRBJ1-5, with TRBD1 as a possible D gene (5 bases). V was clipped by 4 bases and J by 3 bases, with 13 bases between them. The V gene's germline CDR1 is LGHDT and CDR2 YNNKEL (reference sequence). The CDR3 runs 15 residues.

The genes are TRBV6-4 and TRBJ2-2; D ambiguous. V gave up 4 bases and J gave up 3 bases, with 6 bases separating them. CDR1 and CDR2 from the germline V gene are MRHNA and SNTAGT. The CDR3 has 13 residues. The CDR3 DNA reads TGTGCCAGCAGTGCTGGGGACACCGGGGAGCTGTTTTTT. Residues: CASSAGDTGELFF.

The gene calls are TRBV24-1 and TRBJ1-2; 9 nucleotides align to TRBD1. V was pared by 7 bases and J by 9 bases, with 11 bases of the junction left unmatched. Germline values: CDR1 KGHDR, CDR2 SFDVKD. The CDR3 runs 14 residues. In DNA, the CDR3 is TGTGCCACCAGAACAGGGGGCGTTTTTGGTCGCTACACCTTC. Translation gives CATRTGGVFGRYTF.

This chain joins TRBV7-2 and TRBJ2-7; D gene uncertain. Germline-derived CDR1 and CDR2 are SGHTA and FQGNSA. Trimming took off 7 bases at V and 1 base at J, with 14 bases between the two ends. CDR3 length: 14 residues. The CDR3 loop reads CASTSSQPSYEQYF. CDR3 coding DNA: TGTGCCAGCACCTCGTCACAGCCATCCTACGAGCAGTACTTC.